Each of the 24 T cell receptor beta chains below was sequenced from the same sample in a study of blood T cell repertoires in COVID-19 (TCRdb year 2020). The protocol used for the library was the immunoSEQ multiplex PCR assay. TCRdb holds this immuneACCESS table with in-frame rearrangements only. Some clones are missing; in checked studies, unresolved V genes explain under half, and the rest has no known cause. Within this sample are 110,000 or so clones, with roughly 76% of them counted one time only. The ten top clones hold around 10% of the sample. Sequencing was carried out using peripheral blood. Receptors originate from a woman in her 70s with acute or convalescent COVID-19.

The chain uses TRBV10-3 and TRBJ2-3; D not resolved. V was pared by 4 bases and J by 6 bases, with 11 bases between. This CDR3 is built from 13 residues. CDR1 ENHRY and CDR2 SYGVKD come from the germline V gene. CDR3 nucleotide sequence: TGTGCCATCAGTGTAGTTGACTTGGATACGCAGTATTTT. Encoded protein: CAISVVDLDTQYF.

The CDR3 bases are TGTGCCAGTAGGGACACCACTAACTATGGCTACACCTTC. This translates into CASRDTTNYGYTF. The chain links TRBV28 to TRBJ1-2; D possibly corresponds to TRBD1 (6 bases). The V end was cut by 9 bases, the J end by 0 bases, with 11 bases between. CDR1 is MDHEN, CDR2 SYDVKM, per germline. This CDR3 region has 13 residues.

The gene calls are TRBV5-4 and TRBJ1-2; D is possibly TRBD1 (5 bases). The germline V and J ends were trimmed by 0 bases and 6 bases, with 12 bases remaining between them. The CDR3 is 14 amino acids. The V gene's germline CDR1 is SGHNT and CDR2 YYREEE (reference sequence). Here the CDR3 DNA reads TGTGCCAGCAGCTTGGACAGGAGTATCCATGGCTACACCTTC. It yields the protein CASSLDRSIHGYTF.

The chain links TRBV4-2 to TRBJ1-2, with 11 bases fitting TRBD1. Germline CDR1 and CDR2: LGHNA and YNFKEQ. Trimming took 0 bases from V and 4 from J; bases not matched to a gene: 10. The CDR3 extends over 18 amino acids. The DNA for the CDR3 is TGTGCCAGCAGCCAAGAAGGGGACAGGGGGAATTTTGGCTATGGCTACACCTTC. Its translation: CASSQEGDRGNFGYGYTF.

This sequence joins TRBV29-1 and TRBJ2-7, with a tentative D call TRBD2 (5 bases). CDR3 length: 12 residues. V shed 1 base and J shed 5 bases, with 9 bases lying between them. Per germline, CDR1 SQVTM and CDR2 ANQGSEA. The CDR3 DNA is TGCAGCGTTGAAGGTCTCGGGGACGAGCAGTACTTC. This gives the protein CSVEGLGDEQYF.

This chain joins TRBV27 and TRBJ1-5; 7 nucleotides match TRBD1. The CDR3 runs 14 residues. CDR1 and CDR2 from the germline V gene are MNHEY and SMNVEV (reference sequence). J was trimmed by 3 bases and V by 8 bases; bases with no gene match: 7. The chain's CDR3 is CASRQGNYNQPQHF. CDR3 bases: TGTGCCAGCCGACAGGGCAATTACAATCAGCCCCAGCATTTT.

The J gene is TRBJ1-5, the V gene TRBV5-1; 9 bases line up with TRBD1. V shed 2 bases, J shed 4 bases, and the junction held 1 base outside the gene matches. Germline V CDR1 and CDR2: SGHRS, YFSETQ. There are 14 residues in the CDR3. DNA for the CDR3: TGCGCCAGCAGCTTACAGGGGGCGAATCAGCCCCAGCATTTT. Its translation: CASSLQGANQPQHF.

There are a few counts of this clone. The V call is TRBV5-1, the J call TRBJ2-7, with D perhaps TRBD1 (5 bases). V was cut by 7 bases and J by 1 base, with 6 bases left in between. The germline V gene has CDR1 SGHRS and CDR2 YFSETQ. There are 11 residues in the CDR3. This chain's CDR3 is CASQGSYEQYF. Written as DNA, the CDR3 is TGCGCCAGCCAGGGATCCTACGAGCAGTACTTC. The complete variable domain, with remaining parts taken from reference TRBV5-1 and TRBJ2-7, reads KAGVTQTPRYLIKTRGQQVTLSCSPISGHRSVSWYQQTPGQGLQFLFEYFSETQRNKGNFPGRFSGRQFSNSRSEMNVSTLELGDSALYLCASQGSYEQYFGPGTRLTVT.

This clone has just one count. V gene TRBV3-1 (or the pseudogene TRBV3-2) combines with J gene TRBJ2-5, with TRBD2 matching 8 bases. V shed 1 base, J shed 1 base, and the junction held 2 bases outside the gene matches. CDR1 and CDR2 (germline): LGHDT, YNNKEL (reference sequence). This CDR3 region has 15 residues. CDR3 nucleotides: TGTGCCAGCAGCCAAGCGCTAGCGGGCCAAGAGACCCAGTACTTC. It translates to CASSQALAGQETQYF.

The chain recombines TRBV19 with TRBJ2-5; D possibly corresponds to TRBD1 (5 bases). V was clipped by 5 bases and J by 2 bases, with 12 bases between them. Germline V CDR1 and CDR2: LNHDA, SQIVND (reference sequence). CDR3 length equals 14 residues. CDR3 nucleotide sequence: TGTGCCAGTAGTTCCCCGGACAATCAAGAGACCCAGTACTTC. It specifies CASSSPDNQETQYF.

V is TRBV3-1 (or the pseudogene TRBV3-2) and J is TRBJ1-5; 11 nucleotides line up with TRBD1. CDR1 is LGHDT and CDR2 is YNNKEL in the germline V gene (reference sequence). This CDR3 is 20 amino acids long. V shed 4 bases and J 1 base; nucleotides not matched to a gene: 15. CDR3 in amino acids: CASSPGTGGSPHGSNQPQHF. The CDR3 DNA reads TGTGCCAGCAGCCCTGGGACAGGGGGATCACCCCACGGGAGCAATCAGCCCCAGCATTTT.

This chain uses TRBV9 with TRBJ2-3; no definite D call. The CDR3 has 12 residues. V gave up 4 bases and J gave up 6 bases, with 9 bases separating them. Germline V gene data show CDR1 as SGDLS and CDR2 as YYNGEE. The CDR3 DNA is TGTGCCAGCAGCCCCCGACTGGATACGCAGTATTTT. This translates into CASSPRLDTQYF.

This rearrangement joins TRBV15 to TRBJ1-5; no firm D call. Trimming took off 2 bases at V and 5 bases at J, with 10 bases between the two ends. Germline values: CDR1 LNHNV, CDR2 YYDKDF (reference sequence). The CDR3 spans 14 residues. This CDR3 reads CATSRNPVDQPQHF. For the CDR3, the DNA is TGTGCCACCAGCAGAAACCCAGTGGATCAGCCCCAGCATTTT.

This clone was found once. V and J are TRBV19 and TRBJ1-5; tentative D call: TRBD1 (6 bases). Germline CDR1 reads LNHDA; CDR2 reads SQIVND (reference sequence). V shed 6 bases and J shed 5 bases, with 29 bases lying between them. This CDR3 comprises 19 residues. The CDR3 bases are TGTGCCAGTAGCAGGCGAACAGGGAATTCGCCGGACTTATATCAGCCCCAGCATTTT. This encodes CASSRRTGNSPDLYQPQHF.

This clone has just one count. The chain combines TRBV4-1 with TRBJ2-3, with 11 bases fitting TRBD2. Germline V lookup: CDR1 MGHRA, CDR2 YSYEKL. The CDR3 contains 18 residues. With 1 base clipped from V and 0 bases from J, the junction kept 6 bases outside the gene matches. The DNA of the CDR3 is TGCGCCAGCAGCCAAGGCCTAGCGGGGGGCGCTAGCACAGATACGCAGTATTTT. The encoded protein is CASSQGLAGGASTDTQYF.

The V and J genes are TRBV9 and TRBJ1-2, with D perhaps matching TRBD1 (5 bases). The CDR3 consists of 16 residues. Germline CDR1 is SGDLS and CDR2 is YYNGEE. With 3 bases removed from V and 0 bases from J, the gap between germline ends came to 15 bases. The CDR3 bases are TGTGCCAGCAGCGCCGGGGGAGGCCGAGCTAACTATGGCTACACCTTC. Its protein product is CASSAGGGRANYGYTF.

The V gene is TRBV29-1, the J gene TRBJ2-1; TRBD2 matches 8 bases. With V trimmed by 5 bases and J by 0 bases, 9 bases remained unmatched. CDR1 and CDR2 (germline): SQVTM, ANQGSEA. The CDR3 is 16 amino acids. In nucleotides, the CDR3 is TGCAGCGTTTCCGAACGGGGGGGAGGCTCCTACAATGAGCAGTTCTTC. It translates to CSVSERGGGSYNEQFF.

This rearrangement joins TRBV7-9 to TRBJ2-1; D unclear. Germline assignment: CDR1 SEHNR and CDR2 FQNEAQ (reference sequence). The CDR3 is made up of 15 amino acids. The V and J ends lost 2 bases and 7 bases respectively, with 15 bases between them. CDR3: CASSLSGTAGNEQFF. The CDR3 nucleotides read TGTGCCAGCAGCTTAAGTGGCACAGCTGGGAATGAGCAGTTCTTC.

V gene TRBV10-3 combines with J gene TRBJ2-1, with 8 bases aligning to TRBD2. J gave up 7 bases and V 3 bases, and 8 bases lay outside the gene matches. There are 15 residues in the CDR3. Germline CDR1 reads ENHRY; CDR2 reads SYGVKD. CDR3 nucleotides: TGTGCCATCAGTGAAGTGGCTAGCGGGTCTAATGAGCAGTTCTTC. This translates into CAISEVASGSNEQFF.

The V gene is TRBV18, the J gene TRBJ2-5; 11 nucleotides match TRBD1. This CDR3 comprises 15 residues. Germline V gene lookup returns CDR1 KGHSH and CDR2 LQKENI. J was trimmed by 4 bases and V by 4 bases; bases with no gene match: 5. The CDR3 region is CASSLRTGGRETQYF. The CDR3 DNA reads as TGTGCCAGCTCACTTCGGACAGGGGGCAGAGAGACCCAGTACTTC.

This rearrangement joins TRBV4-2 to TRBJ1-4; D is undetermined. This CDR3 has 16 residues. Germline values: CDR1 LGHNA, CDR2 YNFKEQ. V lost 1 base to trimming and J lost 0 bases, with 9 bases between them. This chain's CDR3 is CASSQVLRTTNEKLFF. CDR3 DNA sequence: TGTGCCAGCAGCCAAGTATTGAGAACAACTAATGAAAAACTGTTTTTT.

The chain couples TRBV19 to TRBJ2-1; D perhaps matches TRBD1 (5 bases). Germline V gene sequence: CDR1 LNHDA, CDR2 SQIVND (reference sequence). The V gene lost 1 base and the J gene lost 3 bases, with 10 bases spanning the gap. This CDR3 contains 15 residues. The CDR3 DNA reads TGTGCCAGTAGTATAGCAAGGACACTCTACAATGAGCAGTTCTTC. The encoded protein is CASSIARTLYNEQFF.

The chain recombines TRBV7-9 with TRBJ1-6; 7 bases line up with TRBD1. V dropped 5 bases and J dropped 15; count of bases not matched to a gene: 7. The length of the CDR3 is 12 residues. CDR1 and CDR2 (germline): SEHNR, FQNEAQ (reference sequence). CDR3 protein: CASSETGYLLHF. The DNA for the CDR3 is TGTGCCAGCAGCGAGACAGGGTACCTCCTCCACTTT.

This chain connects TRBV29-1 to TRBJ1-2, with D perhaps TRBD1 (5 bases). V lost 3 bases, J lost 8 bases, and 22 bases lay in between. The CDR3 contains 15 residues. Germline lookup yields CDR1 SQVTM and CDR2 ANQGSEA. CDR3 sequence (DNA): TGCAGCGTTGATCAGGGCGGGGGTTCGAACCCGGGCTACACCTTC. Translation: CSVDQGGGSNPGYTF.